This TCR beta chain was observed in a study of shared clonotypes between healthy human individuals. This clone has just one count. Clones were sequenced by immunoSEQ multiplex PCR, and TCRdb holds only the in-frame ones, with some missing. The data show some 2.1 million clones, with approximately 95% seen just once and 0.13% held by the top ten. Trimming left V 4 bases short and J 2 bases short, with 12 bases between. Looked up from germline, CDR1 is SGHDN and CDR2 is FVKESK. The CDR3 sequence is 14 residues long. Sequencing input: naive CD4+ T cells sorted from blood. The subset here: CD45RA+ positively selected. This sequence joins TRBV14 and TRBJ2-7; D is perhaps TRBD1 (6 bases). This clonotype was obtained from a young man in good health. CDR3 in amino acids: CASSPLQGPYEQYF. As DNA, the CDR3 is TGTGCCAGCAGCCCCCTGCAGGGGCCCTACGAGCAGTACTTC.